This is a list of T cell receptor beta chains from one sample in a study of blood T cell repertoires in COVID-19. The assay was immunoSEQ multiplex PCR, and TCRdb's table has in-frame clones only and misses some. The sample carries some 200,000 clones, roughly nine tenths recorded once. Sequencing was performed on PBMCs or T cells enriched from blood (not recorded which). The source of these receptors is a woman in her 50s in a cohort exposed to, infected with or recovered from COVID-19 (not recorded which). The CDR3 runs from the conserved cysteine through the conserved F or W. The D gene is left open where the match is weak. The size field is filled for only some rows; it gives once, few, many or a size class.

D,V,J,size,DNA,CDR3
NA,TRBV6-1,TRBJ1-1,NA,TGTGCCAGCAGTGAAACACCCAACAGGAACACTGAAGCTTTCTTT,CASSETPNRNTEAFF
TRBD1,TRBV9,TRBJ2-5,NA,TGTGCCAGCAGCGTAGGACAGGGGGATCGAGAGACCCAGTACTTC,CASSVGQGDRETQYF
NA,TRBV30,TRBJ2-3,NA,TGTGCCTGGAGGACGGTCGAGGCAGCAGATACGCAGTATTTT,CAWRTVEAADTQYF
TRBD1,TRBV3-1/TRBV3-2,TRBJ1-3,NA,TGTGCCAGCAGCCAATGGGGACAGGGGCGTAAAAACTCTGGAAACACCATATATTTT,CASSQWGQGRKNSGNTIYF
NA,TRBV7-8,TRBJ2-1,NA,TGTGCCAGCAGCATATACGGGAGTGGGGATGAGCAGTTCTTC,CASSIYGSGDEQFF
TRBD1,TRBV3-1/TRBV3-2,TRBJ1-4,once,TGTGCCAGCAGCCAAGTCGACAGGGGGCGGGACGGTGAAAAACTGTTTTTT,CASSQVDRGRDGEKLFF
NA,TRBV30,TRBJ1-5,NA,TGTGCCTGGAGTGATGTGGGGCTTGATCAGCCCCAGCATTTT,CAWSDVGLDQPQHF
NA,TRBV5-1,TRBJ2-1,NA,TGCGCCAGCAGCACAATGGCGGGTGAGCAGTTCTTC,CASSTMAGEQFF
NA,TRBV6-2/TRBV6-3,TRBJ2-3,NA,TGTGCCAGCAGTTACGTGGCAGGGAGCACAGATACGCAGTATTTT,CASSYVAGSTDTQYF
TRBD2,TRBV11-2,TRBJ2-5,NA,TGTGCCAGCAGCTTGGGACTAGCGGAGCGAGAGACCCAGTACTTC,CASSLGLAERETQYF
TRBD1,TRBV19,TRBJ1-6,NA,TGTGCCAGTAAGCAGGGGGATAATTCACCCCTCCACTTT,CASKQGDNSPLHF
TRBD2,TRBV7-8,TRBJ2-7,NA,TGTGCCAGCAGCTTTCCGACTAGCGGGGGAGAGTACGAGCAGTACTTC,CASSFPTSGGEYEQYF
NA,TRBV5-1,TRBJ2-7,NA,TGCGCCAGCAGCTTGGGGGGAGTTTCCTACGAGCAGTACTTC,CASSLGGVSYEQYF
TRBD1,TRBV25-1,TRBJ1-1,NA,TGTGCCAGCAGGGAAACAGGGGTGGCCACTGAAGCTTTCTTT,CASRETGVATEAFF
TRBD2,TRBV7-3,TRBJ2-2,NA,TGTGCCAGCAGGAGGGGACAGGGACTAGCGGGGGAGGCCGGGGAGCTGTTTTTT,CASRRGQGLAGEAGELFF
TRBD2,TRBV7-6,TRBJ2-5,NA,TGTGCCAGCAGCTTAGCGCTGAGCGGGGGGGTGGTAGAGACCCAGTACTTC,CASSLALSGGVVETQYF
NA,TRBV21-1,TRBJ1-2,NA,TGTGCCAGCAGCAAAGAAAATCCCGGGTCTGGCTACACCTTC,CASSKENPGSGYTF
NA,TRBV11-3,TRBJ2-5,NA,TGTGCCAGCAGCCACGGGGTACAAGAGACCCAGTACTTC,CASSHGVQETQYF
TRBD2,TRBV29-1,TRBJ2-5,once,TGCAGCGTTGGAACTAGCGGGGCGATCCAAGAGACCCAGTACTTC,CSVGTSGAIQETQYF
TRBD2,TRBV14,TRBJ2-3,NA,TGTGCCAGCAGCCAAGTTCTAGCGGGGGACGATACGCAGTATTTT,CASSQVLAGDDTQYF
NA,TRBV5-6,TRBJ1-4,NA,TGTGCCAGCAGCTTGTTCACCACTCGGGGGGCTACTAATGAAAAACTGTTTTTT,CASSLFTTRGATNEKLFF
TRBD1,TRBV7-2,TRBJ2-7,NA,TGTGCCAGCAGCGTGGGACAGGGTCTCGTGAGCGAGCAGTACTTC,CASSVGQGLVSEQYF
TRBD1,TRBV5-1,TRBJ2-7,NA,TGCGCCAGCAGCTTGGGACAGGGGCCCTACGAGCAGTACTTC,CASSLGQGPYEQYF
NA,TRBV7-2,TRBJ2-7,NA,TGTGCCAGCAGCTACGGACAAATCTACGAGCAGTACTTC,CASSYGQIYEQYF
TRBD2,TRBV5-8,TRBJ2-5,NA,TGTGCCAGCAGCTCCCCCATGGGGGGGAACCAAGAGACCCAGTACTTC,CASSSPMGGNQETQYF
TRBD1,TRBV7-3,TRBJ1-2,NA,TGTGCCAGCAGCGCCCGACAGGGATCGAGTGGCTACACCTTC,CASSARQGSSGYTF
NA,TRBV29-1,TRBJ1-2,NA,TGCAGCGTTGAAACCTACGCCAGGGGCAGCTCTGGCTACACCTTC,CSVETYARGSSGYTF
TRBD1,TRBV3-1/TRBV3-2,TRBJ2-7,NA,TGTGCCAGCAGCCATGGGACAGTCTACGAGCAGTACTTC,CASSHGTVYEQYF
TRBD2,TRBV28,TRBJ2-1,NA,TGTGCCAGCCGATCTAATGGGGACTACGACGATGAGCAGTTCTTC,CASRSNGDYDDEQFF
TRBD2,TRBV5-1,TRBJ2-7,NA,TGCGCCAGCAGCTTGGCTAGCGGGGGGGCCTACGAGCAGTACTTC,CASSLASGGAYEQYF
TRBD1,TRBV6-2/TRBV6-3,TRBJ2-5,NA,TGTGCCAGCAGTCCGGGGACAGGGGTCCTAGAGACCCAGTACTTC,CASSPGTGVLETQYF
NA,TRBV7-9,TRBJ2-2,NA,TGTGCCAGCAGCCGGGTTGCATGGACCGGGGAGCTGTTTTTT,CASSRVAWTGELFF
NA,TRBV24-1,TRBJ1-2,NA,TGTGCCACCAGTCCCCTTACACATTGTCAATATGGCTACACCTTC,CATSPLTHCQYGYTF
NA,TRBV5-5,TRBJ1-1,NA,TGTGCCAGCAGCTTGACGGGAGACACTGAAGCTTTCTTT,CASSLTGDTEAFF
TRBD1,TRBV30,TRBJ1-6,NA,TGTGCCTGGAGCCAAGACAGGGGACTTCACTATAATTCACCCCTCCACTTT,CAWSQDRGLHYNSPLHF
NA,TRBV6-2/TRBV6-3,TRBJ1-3,few,TGTGCCAGCAGTTACTCGTACGAGACACTCAACTCGATGGGAAACACCATATATTTT,CASSYSYETLNSMGNTIYF
NA,TRBV7-2,TRBJ1-1,NA,TGTGCCAGCAGCCCCCAATCGGCAGGGGACACTGAAGCTTTCTTT,CASSPQSAGDTEAFF
TRBD2,TRBV29-1,TRBJ2-7,NA,TGCAGCGTTGGGACTAGCGGTACCTACGAGCAGTACTTC,CSVGTSGTYEQYF
TRBD2,TRBV5-4,TRBJ2-2,NA,TGTGCCAGCAGCTTGGCACTAGCGGGTACCGGGGAGCTGTTTTTT,CASSLALAGTGELFF
NA,TRBV7-2,TRBJ1-2,NA,TGTGCCAGCAGCCCCCCTCGACAAGTATTTGGCTACACCTTC,CASSPPRQVFGYTF
NA,TRBV12-5,TRBJ1-2,NA,TGTGCTAGTGGTGCCCCCCAGGGGCAAGGGTATGGCTACACCTTC,CASGAPQGQGYGYTF
NA,TRBV5-1,TRBJ1-6,NA,TGCGCCAGCAGCTTACAGGGCCAAAATAATTCACCCCTCCACTTT,CASSLQGQNNSPLHF
TRBD2,TRBV19,TRBJ2-3,NA,TGTGCCAGTAGCATGGGACTAGCGGGGGGCACAGATACGCAGTATTTT,CASSMGLAGGTDTQYF
TRBD1,TRBV7-8,TRBJ1-3,NA,TGTGCCAGCAGCGCCCGGGACAGGGCTAGCTCTGGAAACACCATATATTTT,CASSARDRASSGNTIYF
NA,TRBV5-1,TRBJ2-7,NA,TGCGCCAGCAGCTATGGGGCCTCCTACGAGCAGTACTTC,CASSYGASYEQYF
TRBD1,TRBV28,TRBJ2-3,NA,TGTGCCAGCACTGAGGGGGCGATGACAGATACGCAGTATTTT,CASTEGAMTDTQYF
TRBD1,TRBV27,TRBJ1-2,NA,TGTGCCAGCAGTTGGGGACAGGGGGCTCGTGGCTACACCTTC,CASSWGQGARGYTF
TRBD2,TRBV6-5,TRBJ2-7,NA,TGTGCCAGCAGTCCCTCTAGCGGGGGGGCCCTCGAGCAGTACTTC,CASSPSSGGALEQYF
TRBD1,TRBV5-5,TRBJ2-5,NA,TGTGCCAGCAGCCCCAGGGGGAATGGGGGTCAAGAGACCCAGTACTTC,CASSPRGNGGQETQYF
NA,TRBV19,TRBJ2-2,once,TGTGCCAGTAGTTCAACAGGGCCCGGGGAGCTGTTTTTT,CASSSTGPGELFF
TRBD1,TRBV10-3,TRBJ2-1,NA,TGTGCCATCGGGGCAGGGGGCGCAGTTTACAATGAGCAGTTCTTC,CAIGAGGAVYNEQFF
TRBD1,TRBV19,TRBJ1-6,few,TGTGCCAGTAGTCCGTGGACAGGGTATAATTCACCCCTCCACTTT,CASSPWTGYNSPLHF
NA,TRBV6-6,TRBJ2-1,NA,TGTGCCAGCCTTGATTGGGGGCGGGGGAGCTCCTACAATGAGCAGTTCTTC,CASLDWGRGSSYNEQFF
TRBD2,TRBV5-1,TRBJ2-5,NA,TGCGCCAGCAGCTTAGCCTCGCAGCGGGACTTCGGATACCAAGAGACCCAGTACTTC,CASSLASQRDFGYQETQYF
TRBD2,TRBV7-2,TRBJ2-7,NA,TGTGCCAGCAGCTTAGGACTAGCGGGGGCCAAATCCTACGAGCAGTACTTC,CASSLGLAGAKSYEQYF
TRBD1,TRBV5-1,TRBJ1-2,NA,TGCGCCAGCAGCTACCTGACAGGGTCCGACGGCTACACCTTC,CASSYLTGSDGYTF
NA,TRBV7-9,TRBJ1-4,NA,TGTGCCAGCAGCTCTGGACAGTCAACTAATGAAAAACTGTTTTTT,CASSSGQSTNEKLFF
TRBD1,TRBV7-2,TRBJ1-2,NA,TGTGCCAGCAGCTTAGGTGGACAGGGAAGCGGCTACACCTTC,CASSLGGQGSGYTF
NA,TRBV20-1,TRBJ1-4,NA,TGCAGTGCTAGTATTTTGGGAGAGGTTGAAAAACTGTTTTTT,CSASILGEVEKLFF
NA,TRBV18,TRBJ1-1,NA,TGTGCCAGCTCACCAGCGGGAACTGAAGCTTTCTTT,CASSPAGTEAFF